This TCR beta chain was observed in a study of graft-versus-host responses after intestinal transplantation. At the level of the study: Transplantation in recipients was multivisceral, liver-intestinal, or isolated intestinal. Every transplant recipient was induced with anti-thymocyte globulin, then maintained on tacrolimus and steroids for 2 to 3 years.

Data came from immunoSEQ multiplex PCR; TCRdb stores just in-frame clones and leaves some out. Seen here are roughly 81,000 clones, roughly 80% observed once, and the top ten hold 0.65% to 0.95%. The V gene end was trimmed by 1 base and the J gene end by 5 bases; junction bases not matched to a gene: 4. The CDR3 runs to 17 residues. Germline V gene lookup returns CDR1 KGHSH and CDR2 LQKENI. On this clone: Its antigen is not identified.

The specimen was unstimulated CD4+ T cells sorted from spleen or lymph node cells, collected before intestinal transplant. The chain carries TRBV18 and TRBJ2-1, with 14 nucleotides matching TRBD2. The clonotype comes from a human donor who received an intestinal transplant. CDR3 residues: CASSPLGTSGGNNEQFF. The CDR3 DNA reads TGTGCCAGCTCACCACTGGGGACTAGCGGGGGTAACAATGAGCAGTTCTTC.